Included here is one TCR beta chain sequence, with context. Some clones are missing from TCRdb's copy, which holds only in-frame ones; the method was immunoSEQ multiplex PCR. The sample lists some 14,000 clones, 75% to 90% seen once, with roughly 15% in the top ten. The data are from a study of blood T cell repertoires in COVID-19. Study-wide background: Specimens from acute and convalescent COVID-19 originated in the United States, Italy and Spain.

V dropped 3 bases and J dropped 5; count of bases not matched to a gene: 5. Per the germline V gene, CDR1 is LNHNV and CDR2 is YYDKDF (reference sequence). This CDR3 comprises 16 residues. The sample comprised peripheral blood. The genes are TRBV15 and TRBJ2-5; 14 bases fit TRBD2. The source of this sequence is a human donor in a cohort sampled during active COVID-19. For the CDR3, the DNA is TGTGCCACCAGCAGGAGACTAGCGGGGGGGCCGGAGACCCAGTACTTC. Translated: CATSRRLAGGPETQYF. The full variable domain, rest sourced from reference TRBV15 and TRBJ2-5, is DAMVIQNPRYQVTQFGKPVTLSCSQTLNHNVMYWYQQKSSQAPKLLFHYYDKDFNNEADTPDNFQSRRPNTSFCFLDIRSPGLGDTAMYLCATSRRLAGGPETQYFGPGTRLLVL.